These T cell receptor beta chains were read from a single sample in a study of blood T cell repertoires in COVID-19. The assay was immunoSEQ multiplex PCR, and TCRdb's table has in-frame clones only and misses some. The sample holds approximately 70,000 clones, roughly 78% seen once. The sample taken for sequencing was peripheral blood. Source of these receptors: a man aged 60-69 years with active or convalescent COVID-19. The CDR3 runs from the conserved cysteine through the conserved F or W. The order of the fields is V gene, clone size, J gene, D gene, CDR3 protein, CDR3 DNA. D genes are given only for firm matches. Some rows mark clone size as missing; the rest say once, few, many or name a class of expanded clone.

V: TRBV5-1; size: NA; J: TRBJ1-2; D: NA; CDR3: CASSLGGPNYGYTF; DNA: TGCGCCAGCAGCTTGGGAGGGCCTAACTATGGCTACACCTTC
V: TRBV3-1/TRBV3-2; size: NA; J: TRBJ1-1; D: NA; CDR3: CASSQTAGLGEAFF; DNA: TGTGCCAGCAGCCAAACTGCGGGGTTGGGTGAAGCTTTCTTT
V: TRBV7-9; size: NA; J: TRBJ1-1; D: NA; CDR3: CASSLVGVLANTEAFF; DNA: TGTGCCAGCAGCTTAGTGGGAGTGCTCGCGAACACTGAAGCTTTCTTT
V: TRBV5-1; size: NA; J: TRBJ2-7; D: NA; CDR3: CASSLGQFFNEQYF; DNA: TGCGCCAGCAGCTTGGGGCAGTTCTTCAACGAGCAGTACTTC
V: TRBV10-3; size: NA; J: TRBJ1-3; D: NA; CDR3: CAIRGSDSLSGNTIYF; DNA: TGTGCCATCAGAGGCAGTGACAGTCTCTCTGGAAACACCATATATTTT
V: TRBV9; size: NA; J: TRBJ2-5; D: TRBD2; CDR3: CASSVALSGEETQYF; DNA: TGTGCCAGCAGCGTAGCTCTGAGCGGGGAAGAGACCCAGTACTTC
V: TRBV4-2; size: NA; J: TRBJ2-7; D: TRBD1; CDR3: CASRRTGGYEQYF; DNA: TGTGCCAGCAGGCGAACAGGGGGCTACGAGCAGTACTTC
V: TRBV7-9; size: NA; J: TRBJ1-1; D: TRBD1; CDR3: CASSLFGQGAFF; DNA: TGTGCCAGCAGCCTATTCGGACAGGGAGCTTTCTTT
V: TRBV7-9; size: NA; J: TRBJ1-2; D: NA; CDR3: CASSSLWGFLDGYTF; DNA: TGTGCCAGCAGCTCCTTATGGGGCTTTCTAGATGGCTACACCTTC
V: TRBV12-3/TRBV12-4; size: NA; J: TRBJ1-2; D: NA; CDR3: CASSPPGVGGYTF; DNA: TGTGCCAGCAGTCCCCCGGGGGTGGGCGGCTACACCTTC
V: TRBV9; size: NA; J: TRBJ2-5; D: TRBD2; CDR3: CASSAGLAGLQETQYF; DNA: TGTGCCAGCAGCGCCGGACTAGCGGGCCTTCAAGAGACCCAGTACTTC
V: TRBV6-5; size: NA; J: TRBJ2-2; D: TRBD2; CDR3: CASSSRGGSSTGELFF; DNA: TGTGCCAGCAGTTCCCGCGGGGGGTCCTCCACCGGGGAGCTGTTTTTT
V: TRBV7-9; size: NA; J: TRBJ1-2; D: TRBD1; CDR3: CASSFRQGTNYGYTF; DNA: TGTGCCAGCAGCTTCAGACAGGGGACTAACTATGGCTACACCTTC
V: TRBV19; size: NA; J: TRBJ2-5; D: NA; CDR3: CASSTTTGPETQYF; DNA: TGTGCCAGTAGTACTACGACAGGCCCAGAGACCCAGTACTTC
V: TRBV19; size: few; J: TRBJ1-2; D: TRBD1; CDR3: CASGQGAYGYTF; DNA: TGTGCCAGTGGACAGGGGGCCTATGGCTACACCTTC
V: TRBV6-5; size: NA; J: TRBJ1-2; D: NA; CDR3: CASSRSENYGYTF; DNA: TGTGCCAGCAGTAGAAGTGAGAACTATGGCTACACCTTC
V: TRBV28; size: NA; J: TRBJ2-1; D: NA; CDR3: CASSLREVEQFF; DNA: TGTGCCAGCAGTTTAAGGGAGGTTGAGCAGTTCTTC
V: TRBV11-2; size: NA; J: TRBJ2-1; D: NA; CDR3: CASRASAGSHNEQFF; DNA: TGTGCCAGCAGGGCTAGCGCGGGCTCCCACAATGAGCAGTTCTTC
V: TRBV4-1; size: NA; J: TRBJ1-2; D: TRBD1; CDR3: CASSRTGLVSYTF; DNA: TGCGCCAGCAGCCGGACAGGGTTGGTGAGTTACACCTTC
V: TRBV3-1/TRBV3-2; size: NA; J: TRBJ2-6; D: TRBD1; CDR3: CASSRDRGGANVLTF; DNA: TGTGCCAGCAGTCGAGACAGGGGTGGGGCCAACGTCCTGACTTTC
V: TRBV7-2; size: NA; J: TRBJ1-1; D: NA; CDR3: CASSFTTVDTEAFF; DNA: TGTGCCAGCAGCTTTACGACAGTGGACACTGAAGCTTTCTTT
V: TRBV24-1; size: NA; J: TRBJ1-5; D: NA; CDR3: CATTPPGDQPQHF; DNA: TGTGCCACCACCCCTCCAGGGGACCAGCCCCAGCATTTT
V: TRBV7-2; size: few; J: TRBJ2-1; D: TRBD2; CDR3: CASSVTPTSLYNEQFF; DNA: TGTGCCAGCAGCGTAACGCCGACTAGCCTATACAATGAGCAGTTCTTC
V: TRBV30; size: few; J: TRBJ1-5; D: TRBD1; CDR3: CAWSAWTGSTGNQPQHF; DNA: TGTGCCTGGAGTGCATGGACAGGGTCTACAGGCAATCAGCCCCAGCATTTT
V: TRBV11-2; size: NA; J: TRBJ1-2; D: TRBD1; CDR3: CASSSLRDRPLTGGYTF; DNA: TGTGCCAGCAGCTCGCTCCGGGACAGGCCTCTCACGGGGGGCTACACCTTC
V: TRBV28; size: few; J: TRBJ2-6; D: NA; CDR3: CASNRGSGANVLTF; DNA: TGTGCCAGCAATCGGGGATCAGGGGCCAACGTCCTGACTTTC
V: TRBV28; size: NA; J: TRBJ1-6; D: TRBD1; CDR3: CASSPGQGGSPLHF; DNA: TGTGCCAGCAGCCCCGGACAGGGTGGATCACCCCTCCACTTT
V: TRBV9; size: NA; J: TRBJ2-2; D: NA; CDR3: CASSVRRGGGELFF; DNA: TGTGCCAGCAGCGTGCGTAGAGGGGGCGGGGAGCTGTTTTTT
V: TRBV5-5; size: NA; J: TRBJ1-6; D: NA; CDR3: CASSIRVTDNSPLHF; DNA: TGTGCCAGCAGCATCAGGGTGACGGATAATTCACCCCTCCACTTT
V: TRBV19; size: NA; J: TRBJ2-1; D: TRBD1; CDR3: CASSILGQGHNEQFF; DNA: TGTGCCAGTAGTATCCTGGGACAGGGGCACAATGAGCAGTTCTTC
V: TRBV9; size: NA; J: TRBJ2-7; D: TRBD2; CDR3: CASSVEASGSGGSYEQYF; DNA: TGTGCCAGCAGCGTAGAGGCTAGCGGGTCCGGCGGTTCCTACGAGCAGTACTTC
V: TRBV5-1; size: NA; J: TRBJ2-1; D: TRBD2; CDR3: CASSISGGQGNEQFF; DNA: TGCGCCAGCAGCATAAGCGGGGGTCAGGGCAATGAGCAGTTCTTC
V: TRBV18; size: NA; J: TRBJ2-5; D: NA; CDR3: CASSPTHGAGAQETQYF; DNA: TGTGCCAGCTCGCCCACCCATGGTGCGGGGGCCCAAGAGACCCAGTACTTC
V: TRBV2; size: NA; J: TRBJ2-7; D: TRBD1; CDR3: CASSPGQSYEQYF; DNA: TGTGCCAGCAGTCCGGGACAGTCCTACGAGCAGTACTTC
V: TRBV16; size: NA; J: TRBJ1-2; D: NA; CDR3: CASSLQVRYGYTF; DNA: TGTGCCAGCAGCCTCCAGGTTAGATATGGCTACACCTTC
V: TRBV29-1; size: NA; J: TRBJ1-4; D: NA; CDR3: CSVERLTVNEKLFF; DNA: TGCAGCGTTGAGAGGTTAACTGTTAATGAAAAACTGTTTTTT
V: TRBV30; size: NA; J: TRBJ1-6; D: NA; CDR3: CAWSPTGPYSPLHF; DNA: TGTGCCTGGAGTCCTACAGGGCCCTATTCACCCCTCCACTTT
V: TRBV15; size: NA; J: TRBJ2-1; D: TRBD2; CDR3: CATGEGLATYNEQFF; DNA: TGTGCCACCGGGGAGGGACTAGCGACTTACAATGAGCAGTTCTTC
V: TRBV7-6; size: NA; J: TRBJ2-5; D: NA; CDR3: CASSLPPPGSTETQYF; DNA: TGTGCCAGCAGCTTACCCCCCCCGGGGTCCACCGAGACCCAGTACTTC
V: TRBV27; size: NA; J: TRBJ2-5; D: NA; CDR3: CASSFWAGNQETQYF; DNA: TGTGCCAGCAGTTTTTGGGCGGGGAACCAAGAGACCCAGTACTTC
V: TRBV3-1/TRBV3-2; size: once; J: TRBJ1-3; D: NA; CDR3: CASSQITGSGNTIYF; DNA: TGTGCCAGCAGCCAAATAACAGGCTCTGGAAACACCATATATTTT
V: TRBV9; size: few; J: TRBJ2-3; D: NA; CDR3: CASSVVGTPDTQYF; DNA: TGTGCCAGCAGCGTAGTTGGGACACCCGATACGCAGTATTTT
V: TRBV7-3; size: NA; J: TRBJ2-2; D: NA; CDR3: CASSLSRESGELFF; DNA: TGTGCCAGCAGCTTATCACGGGAGTCCGGGGAGCTGTTTTTT
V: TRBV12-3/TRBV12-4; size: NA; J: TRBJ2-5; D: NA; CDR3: CASSIQETQYF; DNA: TGTGCCAGCAGTATACAAGAGACCCAGTACTTC
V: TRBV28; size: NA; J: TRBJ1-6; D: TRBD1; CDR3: CASSSTGTGNSPLHF; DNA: TGTGCCAGCAGTTCAACCGGGACAGGGAATTCACCCCTCCACTTT
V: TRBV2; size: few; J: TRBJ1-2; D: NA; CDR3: CASLRSGASGYTF; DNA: TGTGCCAGCCTAAGGAGTGGGGCTTCGGGCTACACCTTC
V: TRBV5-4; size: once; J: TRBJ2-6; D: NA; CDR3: CASSAGGTSSGANVLTF; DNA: TGTGCCAGCAGCGCTGGGGGCACTAGCTCTGGGGCCAACGTCCTGACTTTC
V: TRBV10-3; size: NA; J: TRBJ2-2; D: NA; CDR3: CAIRQDRPNTGELFF; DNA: TGTGCCATCAGGCAGGACAGACCGAACACCGGGGAGCTGTTTTTT